The 14 T cell receptor beta chains reported below all come from one sample, sequenced in a study of control samples from healthy donors and cancer patients. The table came from immunoSEQ multiplex PCR; TCRdb's copy has only in-frame clones and leaves some out. This sample has about 120,000 clones; about 88% occur once, and the top ten carry around 2%. Sequenced sample: blood. Every receptor here comes from a man in his late teens or twenties in good health.

The chain combines TRBV4-3 with TRBJ2-1; no reliable D call. V lost 1 base and J 6 bases, leaving 10 bases between the germline ends. CDR1 LGHNA and CDR2 YSLEER come from the germline V gene. This CDR3 has 14 residues. The CDR3 DNA reads TGCGCCAGCAGCCAAGGGTGGATCCTCAATGAGCAGTTCTTC. It translates to CASSQGWILNEQFF.

V and J are TRBV7-9 and TRBJ1-5, with 7 bases matching TRBD1. The CDR3 length is 12 residues. Germline CDR1 reads SEHNR; CDR2 reads FQNEAQ (reference sequence). V shed 5 bases, J shed 5 bases, and the junction held 0 bases outside the gene matches. The CDR3 is CASSRGHQPQHF. DNA for the CDR3: TGTGCCAGCAGCAGGGGGCATCAGCCCCAGCATTTT.

This clone was observed a handful of times. CDR3 in DNA: TGTGCCAGCTCACCAAGGGGGGCTGGAGGCTACACCTTC. It translates to CASSPRGAGGYTF. The gene calls are TRBV18 and TRBJ1-2; TRBD1 might be the D (6 bases). Germline loops: CDR1 KGHSH, CDR2 LQKENI. The germline V and J ends were trimmed by 2 bases and 8 bases, with 12 bases remaining between them. This CDR3 spans 13 amino acids.

This clone was recorded once. This sample includes further DNA sequences coding for the same CDR3. The rearrangement links TRBV9 to TRBJ2-1; 14 bases align to TRBD2. The CDR3 is 22 residues long. Looked up from germline, CDR1 is SGDLS and CDR2 is YYNGEE. The junction had 17 bases not matched to a gene; V was cut back by 2 bases and J by 1 base. This chain's CDR3 is CASSVATTGGTSGRNSYNEQFF. CDR3 coding DNA: TGTGCCAGCAGCGTCGCCACGACCGGGGGGACTAGCGGGAGAAATTCCTACAATGAGCAGTTCTTC.

This clone was seen a single time. The CDR3 region is CASSLYRDSGNTIYF. The CDR3 DNA reads as TGTGCCAGCAGTTTATACAGGGACTCTGGAAACACCATATATTTT. This chain uses TRBV28 with TRBJ1-3, with TRBD1 as a possible D gene (6 bases). The germline CDR1 and CDR2 sequences are MDHEN and SYDVKM. The V end was cut by 1 base, the J end by 0 bases, with 7 bases between. The length of the CDR3 is 15 residues.

J is TRBJ2-7 and V is TRBV30; D remains ambiguous. The CDR3 is 12 amino acids. The V and J ends lost 2 bases and 6 bases respectively, with 11 bases between them. Germline lookup yields CDR1 GTSNPN and CDR2 SVGIG (reference sequence). The CDR3 nucleotides are TGTGCCTGGAGTATCTCCATGGGCGAGCAGTACTTC. As protein: CAWSISMGEQYF.

The genes are TRBV6-1 and TRBJ2-5; 7 bases align to TRBD2. Germline CDR1 MNHNS, CDR2 SASEGT. CDR3 length: 15 amino acids. The V and J ends lost 0 bases and 4 bases, in that order; junction bases with no gene match: 5. CDR3 amino acids: CASSEAVTGGETQYF. The CDR3 DNA is TGTGCCAGCAGTGAAGCAGTGACGGGGGGAGAGACCCAGTACTTC.

This chain links TRBV9 with TRBJ2-1, with D perhaps TRBD2 (5 bases). The germline gives CDR1 SGDLS, CDR2 YYNGEE. The V and J ends lost 4 bases and 7 bases respectively, with 15 bases between them. The CDR3 is 14 amino acids. DNA of the CDR3: TGTGCCAGCAGCATGAACTCTAGGGAGAATGAGCAGTTCTTC. Protein product: CASSMNSRENEQFF.

The J gene is TRBJ1-1, the V gene TRBV6-6; perhaps TRBD1 as D (5 bases). The CDR3 consists of 12 residues. V was clipped by 11 bases and J by 0 bases, with 10 bases between them. CDR1 and CDR2 from the germline V gene are MNHNY and SVGAGI (reference sequence). The CDR3 here is CAGGKMNTEAFF. CDR3 coding DNA: TGTGCCGGGGGTAAAATGAACACTGAAGCTTTCTTT.

This clone turned up a few times. This chain uses TRBV7-9 with TRBJ1-5; 8 bases align to TRBD1. Trimming removed 5 bases from V and 2 bases from J; junction bases left unmatched: 5. CDR3 length equals 15 residues. Germline CDR1 reads SEHNR; CDR2 reads FQNEAQ (reference sequence). CDR3 amino acids: CASSPDRGGNQPQHF. The CDR3 DNA follows: TGTGCCAGCAGCCCCGACAGGGGCGGCAATCAGCCCCAGCATTTT.

The CDR3 bases are TGTGCCAGCACCTCAGGGGATTCCTACAATGAGCAGTTCTTC. It encodes CASTSGDSYNEQFF. This chain uses TRBV27 with TRBJ2-1; maybe TRBD1 (6 bases). The V gene's germline CDR1 is MNHEY and CDR2 SMNVEV (reference sequence). V lost 7 bases and J lost 1, with 11 bases in between. The CDR3 runs to 14 residues.

The CDR3 protein is CASSRWTGDGYTF. The CDR3 coding sequence is TGTGCCAGCAGTAGATGGACAGGGGATGGCTACACCTTC. The chain joins TRBV27 to TRBJ1-2, with 9 bases lining up with TRBD1. The CDR3 loop spans 13 amino acids. Germline loops: CDR1 MNHEY, CDR2 SMNVEV (reference sequence). With 5 bases clipped from V and 6 bases from J, the junction kept 4 bases outside the gene matches.

This chain links TRBV7-8 with TRBJ1-1; 9 nucleotides match TRBD1. Germline CDR1 and CDR2: SGHVS and FQNEAQ. This CDR3 spans 14 amino acids. Losses at the gene ends were 4 bases for V and 4 bases for J; bases not matched to a gene: 4. The CDR3 is CASSSGQGFTEAFF. The DNA for the CDR3 is TGTGCCAGCAGCTCGGGACAGGGTTTCACTGAAGCTTTCTTT.

V gene TRBV18 combines with J gene TRBJ2-1; 9 bases agree with TRBD2. Germline lookup yields CDR1 KGHSH and CDR2 LQKENI. V lost 4 bases, J lost 0 bases, and 4 bases stayed unmatched. The CDR3 has 16 residues. CDR3: CASSLKAGGSYNEQFF. As DNA, the CDR3 is TGTGCCAGCTCACTCAAAGCGGGAGGCTCCTACAATGAGCAGTTCTTC.